Listed here is a single T cell receptor (beta chain). Its antigen is unidentified. Those donating, healthy Caucasian individuals from Russia, were aged roughly 6 to 95. Total RNA was extracted at no less than 6 micrograms per sample. The V end was cut by 3 bases, the J end by 5 bases, with 13 bases between. The CDR3 runs 14 residues. This specimen belongs to a study of blood T cells in healthy people across ages. A second PCR, run for 7 to 11 cycles, used a sample-barcoded 5' primer plus a J-beta primer mix. The yield of each sample was at least 2.5 million CDR3-containing paired-end reads. One entry per CDR3 protein results from TCRdb running MiXCR on the 5' RACE reads. The sample contains around 1,500,000 distinct CDR3 sequences, 25% to 30% of which appear only once. Whole-study results and caveats: The percentage of naive T cells correlated strongly with TCR beta diversity.

The source of this sequence is a woman aged 25 to 39 in good health. The chain joins TRBV12-3 or TRBV12-4 to TRBJ1-2; D may be TRBD1 (5 bases). What was sequenced was blood. In DNA form, the CDR3 reads TGTGCCAGCAGTTTGGGGGTAGAATTATATGGCTACACCTTC. Translation: CASSLGVELYGYTF.